This record looks at one TCR beta chain sequence and its context. The antigen is unknown. The data were taken from a study of molecular identifiers for immune sequencing clone quantification. TCRdb reprocessed the PCR reads with MiXCR, giving one entry per CDR3 protein. The table includes about 100,000 distinct CDR3 sequences, approximately 40% detected once. Notes on the study in general: Highly expanded clone sizes could be underestimated by identical TCR molecules that share a barcode.

The CDR3 extends over 17 amino acids. Germline CDR1 LNHDA, CDR2 SQIVND (reference sequence). V was shortened by 5 bases and J by 2 bases, with 20 bases between the two germline ends. V and J are TRBV19 and TRBJ2-3; perhaps TRBD2 as D (6 bases). The sequence was obtained from a human donor in good health. Some libraries in this study had Jurkat cell RNA spiked in. Sequencing input: naive CD8+ T cells from blood, with Jurkat cell RNA spiked in. Subset described: FACS-sorted CD8+CD4-CCR7+CD45RA+ naive T cells. This CDR3 reads CASSPIPGLLDTDTQYF. CDR3 sequence (DNA): TGTGCCAGTAGTCCAATCCCGGGACTCCTTGACACAGATACGCAGTATTTT.